The 10 T cell receptor beta chains reported below all come from one sample, sequenced in a study of PD-L1 blockade in urothelial cancer. The table came from immunoSEQ multiplex PCR; TCRdb's copy has only in-frame clones and leaves some out. The data hold 35,000 or so clones, with roughly 38% observed a single time. The sample in question was tumor tissue, obtained before atezolizumab (anti-PD-L1) treatment. These receptors all come from a man aged 60 to 75 with urothelial cancer.

The rearrangement uses TRBV19 and TRBJ1-3; no reliable D call. V was cut by 2 bases and J by 1 base, with 9 bases left in between. Germline values: CDR1 LNHDA, CDR2 SQIVND (reference sequence). CDR3 length: 15 residues. The CDR3 is CASSISGVSGNTIYF. DNA for the CDR3: TGTGCCAGTAGTATATCCGGGGTATCTGGAAACACCATATATTTT.

The V and J genes are TRBV28 and TRBJ1-2, with D hard to call. Trimming cost V 3 bases and J 4 bases, with 6 bases left between them. CDR1 is MDHEN and CDR2 is SYDVKM in the germline V gene. The CDR3 totals 12 residues. The CDR3 DNA follows: TGTGCCAGCAGTTTTGGAGTCTATGGCTACACCTTC. Translating gives CASSFGVYGYTF.

V is TRBV19 and J is TRBJ1-4, with D possibly matching TRBD1 (6 bases). The germline V gene encodes CDR1 LNHDA and CDR2 SQIVND (reference sequence). Trimming removed 5 bases from V and 4 bases from J, with 11 bases in between. The CDR3 is 14 residues long. CDR3 sequence: CASSWTVDNEKLFF. The CDR3 DNA reads TGTGCCAGTAGTTGGACAGTCGATAATGAAAAACTGTTTTTT.

By share, this clone ranks as large. The chain employs TRBV11-3 and TRBJ2-1, with 7 bases lining up with TRBD2. CDR1 and CDR2 from the germline V gene are SGHNT and YENEEA. Trimming cost V 5 bases and J 6 bases; bases outside gene matches: 19. The CDR3 has 18 residues. CDR3 bases: TGTGCCAGCAGCCCGCGGAGAGGCTGGCGGGAGAACTTCAATGAGCAGTTCTTC. Translated, it gives CASSPRRGWRENFNEQFF.

The chain joins TRBV11-3 to TRBJ1-4; no reliable D call. V dropped 1 base and J dropped 3 bases, with 9 bases sitting between them. CDR1 is SGHNT, CDR2 YENEEA, per germline. The CDR3 consists of 15 residues. The CDR3 coding sequence is TGTGCCAGCAGCTTAGTTCCGGAAGCTAATGAAAAACTGTTTTTT. Translating it yields CASSLVPEANEKLFF.

This clone has at least ten counts. The chain recombines TRBV7-1 with TRBJ2-1; TRBD2 might be the D (7 bases). TRBV7-1 is an ORF, with its function uncertain. V gave up 5 bases and J gave up 7 bases, with 18 bases separating them. This CDR3 has 15 residues. Here the CDR3 DNA reads TGTGCCAGCAGCCCCACCGAGGGGGGGATTAATGAGCAGTTCTTC. Translation gives CASSPTEGGINEQFF.

In this sample, this clone turned up many times. The chain combines TRBV6-8 with TRBJ1-2; D gene uncertain. V dropped 7 bases and J dropped 5 bases, with 20 bases sitting between them. The germline CDR1 and CDR2 sequences are MNHGY and SAAAGT. The CDR3 consists of 15 residues. CDR3 sequence reads: CASIERAKRAYGYTF. Here the CDR3 DNA reads TGTGCCAGCATCGAGAGAGCGAAGAGGGCTTATGGCTACACCTTC.

This clone was recorded at least ten times. The J gene is TRBJ2-7, the V gene TRBV9; the D gene is possibly TRBD1 (5 bases). Germline V gene sequence: CDR1 SGDLS, CDR2 YYNGEE. CDR3 length equals 15 residues. Between the trimmed V and J ends, which lost 0 bases and 1 base, there was a span of 11 bases. The CDR3: CASSVAPSGSYEQYF. The CDR3 bases are TGTGCCAGCAGCGTAGCCCCATCAGGGTCCTACGAGCAGTACTTC.

The chain carries TRBV19 and TRBJ1-2; no definite D call. CDR3 length: 12 residues. Trimming pared 3 bases from V and 7 bases from J, leaving 9 bases between. The germline V gene encodes CDR1 LNHDA and CDR2 SQIVND (reference sequence). In DNA form, the CDR3 reads TGTGCCAGTAGTATCCTCAATGGTGGCTACACCTTC. Protein sequence: CASSILNGGYTF.

This clone was detected only a few times. The junction shows a germline mismatch at one end, possibly a read error. The chain has TRBV2 and TRBJ2-1; 7 bases agree with TRBD2. CDR1 and CDR2 (germline): SNHLY, FYNNEI. The CDR3 sequence is 12 residues long. The CDR3: CASSGRQRGGVF. Here the CDR3 DNA reads TGTGCCAGCAGTGGCCGCCAGCGGGGAGGTGTCTTC. The full variable domain, its missing parts supplied by reference TRBV2 and TRBJ2-1, is EPEVTQTPSHQVTQMGQEVILRCVPISNHLYFYWYRQILGQKVEFLVSFYNNEISEKSEIFDDQFSVERPDGSNFTLKIRSTKLEDSAMYFCASSGRQRGGVFGPGTRLTVL.